This T cell receptor (beta chain) was observed in a study of blood T cell repertoires in COVID-19. Study background: Collection of acute and convalescent COVID-19 samples took place in the United States, Italy and Spain. Sources were T cells, B-cell-depleted T cells, or PBMCs; the material itself was cDNA or gDNA.

V was clipped by 5 bases and J by 3 bases, with 17 bases between them. Germline CDR1 and CDR2: SQVTM and ANQGSEA. The CDR3 contains 15 residues. Source study methods: Nucleated cell counts were estimated from reference gene primer amplification. Here immunoSEQ multiplex PCR was the method, and the copy in TCRdb shows in-frame clones only, minus some. V, J and clone size are taken as reported in that table, and D and trimming were inferred from the DNA itself. The table shows 45,000 to 50,000 clones, with 65% to 80% occurring only once. The source material was peripheral blood. The TCR originated in a human donor with active or convalescent COVID-19. The donor label of this sample is uncertain. V gene TRBV29-1 combines with J gene TRBJ2-1; TRBD1 is a possible D gene (6 bases). CDR3 sequence: CSVPQGIANYNEQFF. The CDR3, as DNA: TGCAGCGTTCCACAGGGTATAGCGAACTACAATGAGCAGTTCTTC.